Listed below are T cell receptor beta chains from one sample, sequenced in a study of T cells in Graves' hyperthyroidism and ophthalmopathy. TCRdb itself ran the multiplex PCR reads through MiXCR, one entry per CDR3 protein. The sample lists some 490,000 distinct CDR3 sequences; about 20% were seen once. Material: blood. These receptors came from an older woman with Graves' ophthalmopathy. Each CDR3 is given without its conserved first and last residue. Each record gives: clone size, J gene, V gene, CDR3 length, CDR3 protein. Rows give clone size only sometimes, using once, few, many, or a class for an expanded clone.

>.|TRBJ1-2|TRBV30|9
ASLGGYGYT
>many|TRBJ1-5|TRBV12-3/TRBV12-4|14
ASSLVLARRDQPQH
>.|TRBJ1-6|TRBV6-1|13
ASSSTQGNNSPLH
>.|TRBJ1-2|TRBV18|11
ASSVQGYYGYT
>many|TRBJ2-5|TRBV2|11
ASSEPSGKTQY
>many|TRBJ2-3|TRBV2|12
ASSEGRGTDTQY
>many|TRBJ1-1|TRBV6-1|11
ASRDLMNTEAF
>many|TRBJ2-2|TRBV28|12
ASRRTGLSGELF
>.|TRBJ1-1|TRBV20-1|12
SASKGADNTEAF
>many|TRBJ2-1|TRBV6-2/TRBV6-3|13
ASSLTGSSYNEQF
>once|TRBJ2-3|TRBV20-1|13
SAVTSGARADTQY
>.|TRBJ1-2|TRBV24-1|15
ATSDSGRSVLNYGYT
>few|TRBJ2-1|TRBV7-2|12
ASSSSVGVHEQF
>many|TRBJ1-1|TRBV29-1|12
SVSTTLANTEAF
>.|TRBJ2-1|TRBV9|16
ASSVGGYLDSNYNEQF
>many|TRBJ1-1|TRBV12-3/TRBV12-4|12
ASSTSFRPTEAF
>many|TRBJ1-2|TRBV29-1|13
SVEGTGGTSYGYT
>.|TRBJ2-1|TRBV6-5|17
ASSYSWLLKGGLNNEQF
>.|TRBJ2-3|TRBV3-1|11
ASSQGATRAQY
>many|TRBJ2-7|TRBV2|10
ASRLADYEQY
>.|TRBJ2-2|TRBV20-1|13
SARDNGRITGELF
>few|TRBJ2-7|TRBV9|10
ASSVGLSEQY
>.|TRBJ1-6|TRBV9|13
ASNPRGGDNSPPH
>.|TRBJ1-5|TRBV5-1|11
ASSLDFNQPQH
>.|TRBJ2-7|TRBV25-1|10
ASSEYRGEQY
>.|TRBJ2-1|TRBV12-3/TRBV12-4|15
ASSTTPLAGVSNKQF
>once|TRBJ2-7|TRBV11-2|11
ASNLGGACEQY
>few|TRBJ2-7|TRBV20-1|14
SARDLGQLPLYEQY
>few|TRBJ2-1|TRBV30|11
ALRTGGSNEQF
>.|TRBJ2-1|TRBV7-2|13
ASSLSDTGYNEQF
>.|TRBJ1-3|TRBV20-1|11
SARDHSGNTIY
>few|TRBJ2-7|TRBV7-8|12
ASSPWDTHYEQY
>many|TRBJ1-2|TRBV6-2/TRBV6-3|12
ASSYSGRSYGYT
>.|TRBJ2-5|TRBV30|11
AWSPGYQETQY
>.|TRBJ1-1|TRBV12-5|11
ASGTFSWAGAF
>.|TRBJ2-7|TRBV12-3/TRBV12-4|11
ASSPGRSREQY
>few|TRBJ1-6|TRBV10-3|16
ASSYPNNGQGVWSPLH
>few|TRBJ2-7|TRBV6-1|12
ASSYRDRYDEQY
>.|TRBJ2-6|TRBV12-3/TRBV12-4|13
ASSKLAAGANVLT
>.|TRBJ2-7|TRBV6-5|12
ASSYGRNSYEQY
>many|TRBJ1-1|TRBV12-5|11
ASVGQMNTEAF
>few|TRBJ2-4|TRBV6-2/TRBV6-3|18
ASSQGASGARRLAKNIQY
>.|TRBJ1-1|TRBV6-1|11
ASKGPPNTEAF
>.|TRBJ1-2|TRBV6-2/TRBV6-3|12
ASSYSLTGGGYT
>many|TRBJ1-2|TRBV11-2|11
ASSQVPREGYT